These 24 T cell receptor beta chains originate from one sample sequenced in a study of Ad26.COV2.S vaccination and SARS-CoV-2 variants. TCRdb keeps only in-frame clones here, not all; method: immunoSEQ multiplex PCR. The table shows 440,000 or so clones, with around 91% occurring only once. Sample treatment: approximately 18 received Ad26.COV2.S at low or high dose, single or two shots; about 5 received placebo; per-sample allocation not given. Repertoires come from day 63 after the first vaccine or placebo injection. The sample was peripheral blood, taken in a trial of Ad26.COV2.S vaccine versus placebo. The receptors were sampled from a person aged 18 to 59 who received the Ad26.COV2.S COVID-19 vaccine or a placebo.

The rearrangement links TRBV28 to TRBJ1-2; a weak D match, TRBD1 (5 bases). V was shortened by 6 bases and J by 8 bases, with 13 bases between the two germline ends. Germline loops: CDR1 MDHEN, CDR2 SYDVKM. This CDR3 has 12 amino acids. The CDR3 reads CASSQVRGGYTF. CDR3 nucleotide sequence: TGTGCCAGCAGCCAAGTCCGGGGGGGCTACACCTTC.

V gene TRBV27 combines with J gene TRBJ1-2; weak D call: TRBD1 (5 bases). The ends were cut back, 3 bases at V and 2 bases at J, with 16 bases in the middle. Germline CDR1 is MNHEY and CDR2 is SMNVEV (reference sequence). This CDR3 spans 16 amino acids. The CDR3 here is CASSFFGRAQNYGYTF. In nucleotides, the CDR3 is TGTGCCAGCAGTTTTTTTGGCAGGGCCCAAAACTATGGCTACACCTTC.

This chain connects TRBV5-1 to TRBJ1-3; TRBD1 agrees at 8 bases. Germline lookup yields CDR1 SGHRS and CDR2 YFSETQ. V lost 1 base, J lost 0 bases, and 0 bases stayed unmatched. The CDR3 length is 15 residues. The CDR3 DNA reads TGCGCCAGCAGCTTGACAGGGGGCTCTGGAAACACCATATATTTT. Amino acids: CASSLTGGSGNTIYF.

The chain recombines TRBV7-8 with TRBJ1-6; 7 bases are a match to TRBD1. The germline CDR1 and CDR2 sequences are SGHVS and FQNEAQ. CDR3 size: 16 residues. V shed 5 bases and J 4 bases; nucleotides not matched to a gene: 8. The CDR3 nucleotides read TGTGCCAGCAGCCCCCTTTCGGGACAGTATAATTCACCCCTCCACTTT. Protein product: CASSPLSGQYNSPLHF.

The chain recombines TRBV7-9 with TRBJ1-5; D unresolved. CDR3 length: 13 amino acids. V dropped 4 bases and J dropped 6 bases, with 10 bases sitting between them. Germline CDR1 SEHNR, CDR2 FQNEAQ (reference sequence). The CDR3 sequence is CASSYGDAQPQHF. CDR3 DNA sequence: TGTGCCAGCAGCTACGGGGATGCTCAGCCCCAGCATTTT.

Of note for this clone: Germline and junction disagree at one end, which may indicate a read error. This chain connects TRBV19 to TRBJ2-7, with 9 bases matching TRBD1. The CDR3 sequence is 17 residues long. CDR1 is LNHDA, CDR2 SQIVND, per germline (reference sequence). CDR3 sequence reads: CASSMRKGQGTSYEQYF. The CDR3 bases are TGTGCCAGCAGTATGAGGAAAGGACAGGGGACTTCCTACGAGCAGTACTTC.

The rearrangement links TRBV28 to TRBJ2-7; 8 nucleotides line up with TRBD1. The germline CDR1 and CDR2 sequences are MDHEN and SYDVKM. CDR3 length equals 15 residues. V lost 4 bases and J lost 6; bases outside the gene matches: 11. The CDR3 region has the DNA TGTGCCAGCAGTTCAGGGGGCCTCCAGCCTGGCGAGCAGTACTTC. Translating gives CASSSGGLQPGEQYF.

The J gene is TRBJ2-2, the V gene TRBV11-3; D may correspond to TRBD1 or TRBD2 (5 bases each). Germline assignment: CDR1 SGHNT and CDR2 YENEEA. This CDR3 is built from 16 residues. The V gene lost 2 bases and the J gene lost 6 bases, with 16 bases spanning the gap. The CDR3 reads CASSLSRDAGPGELFF. CDR3 nucleotide sequence: TGTGCCAGCAGCTTAAGTAGGGACGCTGGGCCCGGGGAGCTGTTTTTT.

This clone appeared a few times. The chain is built from TRBV5-4 and TRBJ1-2; D not certain. Germline CDR1 reads SGHNT; CDR2 reads YYREEE (reference sequence). This CDR3 has 14 amino acids. V lost 4 bases and J lost 4, with 14 bases in between. In DNA form, the CDR3 reads TGTGCCAGCAGCCCCACCGGGTCCGTCTATGGCTACACCTTC. Protein sequence: CASSPTGSVYGYTF. The variable domain in full, completed from reference TRBV5-4 and TRBJ1-2, reads ETGVTQSPTHLIKTRGQQVTLRCSSQSGHNTVSWYQQALGQGPQFIFQYYREEENGRGNFPPRFSGLQFPNYSSELNVNALELDDSALYLCASSPTGSVYGYTFGSGTRLTVV.

The V and J genes are TRBV6-5 and TRBJ2-1; D not resolved. CDR1 is MNHEY, CDR2 SVGAGI, per germline. The CDR3 is made up of 13 amino acids. V was cut by 2 bases and J by 7 bases, with 9 bases left in between. CDR3 nucleotides: TGTGCCAGCAGTTACACAGCCAGAAATGAGCAGTTCTTC. Protein: CASSYTARNEQFF.

CDR3 amino acids: CASSFRDSPNQPQHF. The DNA for the CDR3 is TGTGCCAGCAGCTTCCGGGACAGCCCCAATCAGCCCCAGCATTTT. This sequence joins TRBV7-2 and TRBJ1-5; 7 bases fit TRBD1. CDR3 size: 15 residues. Losses at the gene ends were 3 bases for V and 3 bases for J; bases not matched to a gene: 5. Germline CDR1 and CDR2: SGHTA and FQGNSA.

The chain joins TRBV28 to TRBJ2-7, with D unresolved. Germline CDR1 is MDHEN and CDR2 is SYDVKM. This CDR3 spans 13 amino acids. The V end was cut by 3 bases, the J end by 2 bases, with 8 bases between. DNA of the CDR3: TGTGCCAGCAGTTTGGCCACAACCTACGAGCAGTACTTC. Translated: CASSLATTYEQYF.

This chain connects TRBV19 to TRBJ1-4; D is perhaps TRBD1 (5 bases). CDR1 LNHDA and CDR2 SQIVND come from the germline V gene (reference sequence). The CDR3 sequence is 17 residues long. V lost 3 bases and J 0 bases, leaving 14 bases between the germline ends. In nucleotides, the CDR3 is TGTGCCAGTAGTATGGCCCCCGAGACAGCAACTAATGAAAAACTGTTTTTT. Its translation is CASSMAPETATNEKLFF.

J is TRBJ2-5 and V is TRBV24-1; a possible D gene is TRBD2 (6 bases). V gave up 0 bases and J gave up 3 bases, with 10 bases separating them. This CDR3 is 15 amino acids long. Germline lookup yields CDR1 KGHDR and CDR2 SFDVKD. The CDR3 here is CATSDLQGGKETQYF. The CDR3 coding sequence is TGTGCCACCAGTGATTTGCAAGGCGGGAAAGAGACCCAGTACTTC.

The rearrangement uses TRBV5-4 and TRBJ2-7, with D perhaps TRBD2 (5 bases). The germline V gene encodes CDR1 SGHNT and CDR2 YYREEE (reference sequence). The CDR3 runs to 13 residues. V was cut by 9 bases and J by 2 bases, with 15 bases left in between. The CDR3 sequence: CAIRANGAYEQYF. DNA for the CDR3: TGTGCCATTCGCGCGAACGGGGCCTACGAGCAGTACTTC.

The chain has TRBV24-1 and TRBJ2-3, with D unresolved. This CDR3 region has 14 residues. V was trimmed by 7 bases and J by 4 bases, leaving 14 bases between them. From germline, CDR1 is KGHDR and CDR2 SFDVKD. This CDR3 is CATSDIGSPDTQYF. The CDR3 DNA reads TGTGCCACCAGCGACATTGGGTCTCCAGATACGCAGTATTTT.

This chain joins TRBV28 and TRBJ1-1; 7 bases align to TRBD1. This CDR3 has 14 amino acids. V was pared by 7 bases and J by 1 base, with 6 bases of the junction left unmatched. The germline CDR1 and CDR2 sequences are MDHEN and SYDVKM. Here the CDR3 reads CASNPDRANTEAFF. In DNA form, the CDR3 reads TGTGCCAGCAACCCAGACAGGGCGAACACTGAAGCTTTCTTT.

The rearrangement joins TRBV1 to TRBJ2-2; no check of the table's D call, TRBD2, against the DNA was made. TRBV1 is designated a pseudogene. The CDR3 extends over 18 amino acids. The CDR3 DNA follows: TGCACCAGCAGCCCCCCCCTAGCGGGCGGACCAACCGCCGGGGAGCTGTTTTTT. Translated, it gives CTSSPPLAGGPTAGELFF.

This chain uses TRBV27 with TRBJ2-2, with 7 bases aligning to TRBD2. V shed 5 bases, J shed 2 bases, and the junction held 5 bases outside the gene matches. Germline loops: CDR1 MNHEY, CDR2 SMNVEV (reference sequence). The CDR3 is made up of 15 amino acids. CDR3 sequence reads: CASSQTSTNTGELFF. The CDR3 DNA reads TGTGCCAGCAGTCAGACTAGCACTAACACCGGGGAGCTGTTTTTT.

This chain links TRBV6-5 with TRBJ2-1; TRBD2 agrees at 12 bases. V dropped 4 bases and J dropped 4; count of bases not matched to a gene: 5. The CDR3 extends over 16 amino acids. CDR1 and CDR2 from the germline V gene are MNHEY and SVGAGI. Here the CDR3 DNA reads TGTGCCAGCAGTTCTCTAGCGGGAGGGGGGTACAATGAGCAGTTCTTC. Translation: CASSSLAGGGYNEQFF.

This rearrangement joins TRBV7-6 to TRBJ2-6, with D unclear. CDR3 length: 16 residues. CDR1 is SGHVS and CDR2 is FNYEAQ in the germline V gene. The germline V and J ends were trimmed by 5 bases and 0 bases, with 11 bases remaining between them. The CDR3, as DNA: TGTGCCAGCAGCCGTCCTGTTGCCTCTGGGGCCAACGTCCTGACTTTC. This codes for CASSRPVASGANVLTF.

Here the CDR3 reads CASSAPGSSPLHF. In nucleotides, the CDR3 is TGTGCCAGCAGCGCCCCAGGAAGCTCACCCCTCCACTTT. The chain links TRBV9 to TRBJ1-6, with no clear D. Per the germline V gene, CDR1 is SGDLS and CDR2 is YYNGEE. Trimming cost V 3 bases and J 10 bases, with 11 bases left between them. The CDR3 has 13 amino acids.

V and J are TRBV11-2 and TRBJ2-1; D perhaps matches TRBD1 (6 bases). The CDR3 covers 15 residues. The germline V gene has CDR1 SGHAT and CDR2 FQNNGV. Trimming took off 5 bases at V and 4 bases at J, with 15 bases between the two ends. Written as DNA, the CDR3 is TGTGCCAGCAGCCCTGACAGGTTCTCTTACAATGAGCAGTTCTTC. Its translation: CASSPDRFSYNEQFF. Full variable domain (outside the CDR3, taken from reference TRBV11-2 and TRBJ2-1): EAGVAQSPRYKIIEKRQSVAFWCNPISGHATLYWYQQILGQGPKLLIQFQNNGVVDDSQLPKDRFSAERLKGVDSTLKIQPAKLEDSAVYLCASSPDRFSYNEQFFGPGTRLTVL.

This clone was counted once. The J gene is TRBJ2-5, the V gene TRBV11-2; TRBD2 matches at 9 bases. The CDR3 runs 15 residues. Trimming cost V 5 bases and J 0 bases; bases outside gene matches: 4. Germline CDR1 and CDR2: SGHAT and FQNNGV. Here the CDR3 DNA reads TGTGCCAGCAGCCCCAGCGGGAGGTACCAAGAGACCCAGTACTTC. Translating it yields CASSPSGRYQETQYF.